Presented here are 22 T cell receptor beta chains from one specimen sequenced in a study of T cells in Graves' hyperthyroidism and ophthalmopathy. Amplified regions were TCR beta CDR3 sequences from RNA transcripts. The HTBI primer set was used in a first-round RT-PCR of the TCR CDR3. MiXCR, applied by TCRdb to the multiplex PCR reads, yields one record per CDR3 protein. The data show almost 350,000 distinct CDR3 sequences, with around 18% seen just once and around 15% held by the top ten. Source material: blood. These receptor sequences come from a woman in her forties with Graves' ophthalmopathy.

In this sample, this clonotype turned up many times. The chain uses TRBV30 and TRBJ1-5; D is perhaps TRBD1 (5 bases). The CDR3 covers 14 residues. The germline CDR1 and CDR2 sequences are GTSNPN and SVGIG (reference sequence). Deletions cut 2 bases from V and 4 bases from J, with 12 bases between. The CDR3, as DNA: TGTGCCTGGAGTCACGGGGGAGGGAATCAGCCCCAGCATTTT. Protein product: CAWSHGGGNQPQHF.

This clonotype was observed many times. The chain is built from TRBV14 and TRBJ2-7, with 8 bases matching TRBD1. This CDR3 is 14 amino acids long. With V trimmed by 3 bases and J by 5 bases, 6 bases remained unmatched. Germline CDR1 is SGHDN and CDR2 is FVKESK. CDR3 region: CASSQGDRRNEQYF. CDR3 in DNA: TGTGCCAGCAGCCAGGGGGACAGGCGGAACGAGCAGTACTTC.

This clonotype was recorded many times. The V call is TRBV20-1, the J call TRBJ2-5; D unclear. The CDR3 has 12 residues. V was trimmed by 0 bases and J by 6 bases, leaving 8 bases between them. Germline V gene data show CDR1 as DFQATT and CDR2 as SNEGSKA (reference sequence). DNA of the CDR3: TGCAGTGCTAGAGATGTTGGGAAGACCCAGTACTTC. Translated: CSARDVGKTQYF.

This clonotype was seen a handful of times. This chain joins TRBV20-1 and TRBJ2-5; D remains unclear. The germline CDR1 and CDR2 sequences are DFQATT and SNEGSKA (reference sequence). The CDR3 contains 16 residues. V was pared by 0 bases and J by 4 bases, with 18 bases between. The CDR3 protein is CSARDKWENPRETQYF. DNA of the CDR3: TGCAGTGCTAGAGATAAGTGGGAAAACCCGAGAGAGACCCAGTACTTC.

The chain uses TRBV7-8 and TRBJ2-5, with D possibly matching TRBD2 (6 bases). The CDR3 is 17 amino acids. CDR1 is SGHVS and CDR2 is FQNEAQ in the germline V gene. With 1 base removed from V and 4 bases from J, the gap between germline ends came to 19 bases. Here the CDR3 reads CASSLGLLAGTPETQYF. The CDR3 bases are TGTGCCAGCAGCTTAGGGCTACTGGCGGGAACCCCAGAGACCCAGTACTTC.

Many counts were recorded for this clonotype. This chain links TRBV2 with TRBJ2-3; D gene ambiguous. There are 11 residues in the CDR3. Trimming removed 5 bases at V and 6 bases at J, with 6 bases between. Germline V lookup: CDR1 SNHLY, CDR2 FYNNEI. CDR3 residues: CASSTEDTQYF. CDR3 nucleotide sequence: TGTGCCAGCAGTACTGAGGATACGCAGTATTTT.

The table lists this clonotype with many counts. V is TRBV12-3 or TRBV12-4 and J is TRBJ2-7, with D unclear. With 0 bases removed from V and 5 bases from J, the gap between germline ends came to 8 bases. CDR3 size: 13 residues. Here the CDR3 reads CASSLAHYHEQYF. CDR3 DNA sequence: TGTGCCAGCAGTTTAGCCCACTATCACGAGCAGTACTTC.

This clonotype was counted at least ten times. CDR3: CSVIPRGTGNTIYF. Here the CDR3 DNA reads TGCAGCGTCATCCCGCGGGGAACTGGAAACACCATATATTTT. The V call is TRBV29-1, the J call TRBJ1-3; D unresolved. Germline loops: CDR1 SQVTM, CDR2 ANQGSEA. The CDR3 covers 14 residues. Trimming removed 6 bases at V and 2 bases at J, with 14 bases between.

This clonotype was found many times. CDR3 bases: TGTGCCAGCAGTTTATTGGTGGCAGAGAACACCGGGGAGCTGTTTTTT. It yields the protein CASSLLVAENTGELFF. The chain joins TRBV28 to TRBJ2-2; D gene ambiguous. CDR3 length equals 16 residues. Germline V CDR1 and CDR2: MDHEN, SYDVKM. Trimming cost V 1 base and J 1 base, with 10 bases left between them. Together with reference TRBV28 and TRBJ2-2, the CDR3 gives the full variable domain: DVKVTQSSRYLVKRTGEKVFLECVQDMDHENMFWYRQDPGLGLRLIYFSYDVKMKEKGDIPEGYSVSREKKERFSLILESASTNQTSMYLCASSLLVAENTGELFFGEGSRLTVL.

The chain carries TRBV19 and TRBJ1-5; TRBD1 agrees at 7 bases. The CDR3 is made up of 15 amino acids. In germline, CDR1 is LNHDA, CDR2 SQIVND (reference sequence). V lost 0 bases, J lost 5 bases, and 4 bases stayed unmatched. Here the CDR3 DNA reads TGTGCCAGTAGTATAGAGGCCGGGACAGATCAGCCCCAGCATTTT. Translating gives CASSIEAGTDQPQHF.

This clonotype was observed at least ten times. The chain recombines TRBV6-1 with TRBJ1-1, with D tentatively TRBD1 (5 bases). There are 14 residues in the CDR3. V lost 1 base to trimming and J lost 4 bases, with 10 bases between them. Germline CDR1 is MNHNS and CDR2 is SASEGT. The CDR3 DNA reads as TGTGCCAGCAGTGAAGTCGACAGAAGCACTGAAGCTTTCTTT. Translated, it gives CASSEVDRSTEAFF.

This clonotype has a count of ten or more. The J gene is TRBJ2-5, the V gene TRBV11-2, with D maybe TRBD1 (5 bases). The germline V and J ends were trimmed by 8 bases and 3 bases, with 13 bases remaining between them. The CDR3 is 13 residues long. Germline CDR1 SGHAT, CDR2 FQNNGV. CDR3 loop: CASEPGSEETQYF. The CDR3 bases are TGTGCCAGCGAACCAGGGTCGGAAGAGACCCAGTACTTC.

This clonotype has a handful of counts. V and J are TRBV12-3 or TRBV12-4 and TRBJ2-7, with TRBD2 identical over 13 bases. V lost 4 bases and J lost 1; bases outside the gene matches: 4. The CDR3 is 16 residues long. The chain's CDR3 is CASSSGTSGTSYEQYF. CDR3 nucleotide sequence: TGTGCCAGCAGTTCCGGGACTAGCGGGACATCCTACGAGCAGTACTTC.

The chain uses TRBV15 and TRBJ2-5, with 7 bases matching TRBD1. The V gene end was trimmed by 0 bases and the J gene end by 6 bases; junction bases not matched to a gene: 7. Germline V gene data show CDR1 as LNHNV and CDR2 as YYDKDF (reference sequence). This CDR3 has 15 residues. The CDR3 spells CATSRETGQIKTQYF. CDR3 nucleotides: TGTGCCACCAGCAGAGAGACAGGGCAGATCAAGACCCAGTACTTC.

This chain uses TRBV6-1 with TRBJ2-7; D is ambiguous. V was trimmed by 4 bases and J by 5 bases, leaving 15 bases between them. CDR1 MNHNS and CDR2 SASEGT come from the germline V gene. This CDR3 has 14 amino acids. The CDR3 loop reads CASSVSPEAHEQYF. CDR3 DNA: TGTGCCAGCAGTGTTTCCCCTGAAGCCCACGAGCAGTACTTC.

This clonotype was seen more than once but under ten times. The genes are TRBV11-1 and TRBJ2-3; D is unresolved. Germline CDR1 is SGHAT and CDR2 is FQDESV (reference sequence). The CDR3 has 15 residues. The V gene lost 1 base and the J gene lost 4 bases, with 12 bases spanning the gap. CDR3 in DNA: TGTGCCAGCAGCTTAGGCCCGGGCCGCGCAGATACGCAGTATTTT. It translates to CASSLGPGRADTQYF.

This clonotype was counted ten times or more. The gene calls are TRBV6-1 and TRBJ1-5, with D unclear. The ends were cut back, 4 bases at V and 5 bases at J, with 9 bases in the middle. The CDR3 loop spans 13 amino acids. CDR1 and CDR2 from the germline V gene are MNHNS and SASEGT. CDR3 nucleotides: TGTGCCAGCAGTGCGGCAAAAGATCAGCCCCAGCATTTT. Translating gives CASSAAKDQPQHF.

This clonotype was observed many times. The rearrangement links TRBV24-1 to TRBJ1-2, with TRBD1 as a possible D gene (6 bases). Looked up from germline, CDR1 is KGHDR and CDR2 is SFDVKD. This CDR3 region has 14 residues. With 2 bases removed from V and 5 bases from J, the gap between germline ends came to 11 bases. This chain's CDR3 is CATSDSGTSYGYTF. The CDR3 bases are TGTGCCACCAGTGATTCCGGGACATCTTATGGCTACACCTTC.

This clonotype was observed many times. The chain is built from TRBV28 and TRBJ2-4; no definite D call. The V and J ends lost 9 bases and 8 bases respectively, with 20 bases between them. The V gene's germline CDR1 is MDHEN and CDR2 SYDVKM. CDR3 length: 14 residues. The CDR3: CASVAFRTPHIQYF. The CDR3 DNA sequence: TGTGCCAGTGTGGCGTTCCGCACGCCCCACATTCAGTACTTC.

This clonotype was seen at least ten times. The genes are TRBV28 and TRBJ2-7; 7 bases match TRBD2. Germline lookup yields CDR1 MDHEN and CDR2 SYDVKM. The CDR3 has 15 residues. The ends lost 5 bases at V and 4 bases at J; junction bases unmatched: 11. The CDR3 region has the DNA TGTGCCAGCAGTCGAGAGCGGGATATGGGGTACGAGCAGTACTTC. Its translation: CASSRERDMGYEQYF.

In this sample, this clonotype turned up many times. The chain carries TRBV14 and TRBJ2-7; 9 bases match TRBD1. Germline CDR1 SGHDN, CDR2 FVKESK. The ends lost 1 base at V and 2 bases at J; junction bases unmatched: 3. This CDR3 contains 15 residues. DNA of the CDR3: TGTGCCAGCAGCCAAGCAACAGGGGGCCCCTACGAGCAGTACTTC. Its protein product is CASSQATGGPYEQYF. The variable domain in full, completed from reference TRBV14 and TRBJ2-7, reads EAGVTQFPSHSVIEKGQTVTLRCDPISGHDNLYWYRRVMGKEIKFLLHFVKESKQDESGMPNNRFLAERTGGTYSTLKVQPAELEDSGVYFCASSQATGGPYEQYFGPGTRLTVT.

Concerning this clonotype itself: Since a much larger clone is just one base distant, this may be a read error. V and J are TRBV9 and TRBJ1-2; 9 bases map to TRBD1. Germline trimming cut 2 bases from V and 13 bases from J; bases unmatched to any gene: 9. The length of the CDR3 is 13 residues. The germline V gene has CDR1 SGDLS and CDR2 YYNGEE. The CDR3 is CASSVWDREVRTF. The CDR3 DNA reads as TGTGCCAGCAGCGTGTGGGACAGGGAAGTGCGCACCTTC.